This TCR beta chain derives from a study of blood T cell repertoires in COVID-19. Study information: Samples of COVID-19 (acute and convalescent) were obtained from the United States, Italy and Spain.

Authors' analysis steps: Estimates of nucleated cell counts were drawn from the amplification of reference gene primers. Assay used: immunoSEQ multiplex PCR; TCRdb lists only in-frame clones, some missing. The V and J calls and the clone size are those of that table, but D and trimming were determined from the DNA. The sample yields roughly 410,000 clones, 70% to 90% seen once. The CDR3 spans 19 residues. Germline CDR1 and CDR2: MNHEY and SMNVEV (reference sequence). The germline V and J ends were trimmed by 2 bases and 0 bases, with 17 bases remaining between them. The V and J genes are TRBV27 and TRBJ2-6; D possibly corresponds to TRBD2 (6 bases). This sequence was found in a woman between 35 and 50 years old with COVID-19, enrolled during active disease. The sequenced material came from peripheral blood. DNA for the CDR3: TGTGCCAGCAGTTTACCGGGACTTACCGAGAGCTCTGGGGCCAACGTCCTGACTTTC. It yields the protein CASSLPGLTESSGANVLTF.